The clone carrying this T cell receptor beta chain was observed a few times. Next came a second PCR, run for about 7 to 12 cycles, which used a sample-barcoded 5' primer along with a J-beta primer mix. Each CDR3 protein is one row after TCRdb ran MiXCR on the 5' RACE reads. In the table there are about 800,000 distinct CDR3 sequences, 35% to 50% of which are singletons. These data are taken from a study of blood T cells in healthy people across ages. J gave up 7 bases and V 2 bases, and 6 bases lay outside the gene matches. CDR1 SQVTM and CDR2 ANQGSEA come from the germline V gene. The CDR3 has 14 residues.

The clonotype was recovered from a man older than 75 in good health. The chain joins TRBV29-1 to TRBJ2-1; 9 nucleotides match TRBD1. Sequenced input: blood. The CDR3 DNA follows: TGCAGCGTTGAACTACAGGGGGCGCGGAATGAGCAGTTCTTC. It is translated as CSVELQGARNEQFF.